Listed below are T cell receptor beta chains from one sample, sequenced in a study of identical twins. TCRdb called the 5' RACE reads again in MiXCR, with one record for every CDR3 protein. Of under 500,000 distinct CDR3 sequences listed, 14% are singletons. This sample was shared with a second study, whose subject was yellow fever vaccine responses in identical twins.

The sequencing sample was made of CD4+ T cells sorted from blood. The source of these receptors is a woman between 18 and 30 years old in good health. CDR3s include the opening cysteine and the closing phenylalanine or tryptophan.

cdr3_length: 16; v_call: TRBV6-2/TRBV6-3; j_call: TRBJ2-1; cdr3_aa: CASRNSGSKAYNEQFF
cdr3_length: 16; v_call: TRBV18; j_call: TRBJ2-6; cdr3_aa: CASSPPLIGTANVLTF
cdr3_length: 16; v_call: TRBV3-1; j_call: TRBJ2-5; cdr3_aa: CASSPPGHRNQETQYF
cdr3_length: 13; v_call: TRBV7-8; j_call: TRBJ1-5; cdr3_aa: CASSTQGTGPQHF
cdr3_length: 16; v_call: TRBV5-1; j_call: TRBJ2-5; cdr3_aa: CASSLGISSTEETQYF
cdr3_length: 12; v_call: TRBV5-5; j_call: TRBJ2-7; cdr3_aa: CASSFQQREQYF
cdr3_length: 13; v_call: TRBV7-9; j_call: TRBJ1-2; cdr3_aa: CASNHRGNYGYTF
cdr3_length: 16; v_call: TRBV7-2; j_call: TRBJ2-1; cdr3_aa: CASSPGTSSSYNEQFF
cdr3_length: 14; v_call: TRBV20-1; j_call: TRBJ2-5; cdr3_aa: CSARLAGAGETQYF
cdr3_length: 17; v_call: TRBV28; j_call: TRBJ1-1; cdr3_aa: CATHLFWAGTGGPEAFF
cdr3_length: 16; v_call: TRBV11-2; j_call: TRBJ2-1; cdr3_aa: CASRATGTSSYNEQFF
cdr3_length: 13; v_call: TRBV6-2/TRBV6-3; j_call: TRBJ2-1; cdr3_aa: CASRPRTDNEQFF
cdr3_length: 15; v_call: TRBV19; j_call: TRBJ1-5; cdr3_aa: CASSKGQVINQPQHF
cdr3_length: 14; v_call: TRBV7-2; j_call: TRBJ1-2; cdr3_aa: CASSPGHSNYGYTF
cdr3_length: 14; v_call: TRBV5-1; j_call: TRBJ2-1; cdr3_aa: CASTNVGSYNEQFF
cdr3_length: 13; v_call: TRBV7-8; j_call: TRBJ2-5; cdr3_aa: CASSRNPWRDQYF
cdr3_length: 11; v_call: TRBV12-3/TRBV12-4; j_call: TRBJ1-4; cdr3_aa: CASSFRDKLFF
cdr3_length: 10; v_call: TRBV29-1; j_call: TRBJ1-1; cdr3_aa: CSVVGVEAFF
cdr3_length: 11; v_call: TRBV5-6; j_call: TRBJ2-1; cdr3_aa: CASSSRGEQFF
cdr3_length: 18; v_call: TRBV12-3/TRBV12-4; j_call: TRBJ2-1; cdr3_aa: CASRKRLAGALRYNEQFF
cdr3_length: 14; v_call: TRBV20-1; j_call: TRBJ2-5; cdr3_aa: CSASRGTGQETQYF
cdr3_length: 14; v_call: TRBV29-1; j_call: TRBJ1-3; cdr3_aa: CSAGQGGSGNTIYF
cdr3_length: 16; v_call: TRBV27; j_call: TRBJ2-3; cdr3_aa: CASRLMGGPGTDTQYF
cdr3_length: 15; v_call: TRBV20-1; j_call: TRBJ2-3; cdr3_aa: CSARPDRGLTDTQYF
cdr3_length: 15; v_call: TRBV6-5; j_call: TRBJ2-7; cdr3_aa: CASSYPPGTAYEQYF
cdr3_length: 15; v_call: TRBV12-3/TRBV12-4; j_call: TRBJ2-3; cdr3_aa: CASSPGTGVTDTQYF
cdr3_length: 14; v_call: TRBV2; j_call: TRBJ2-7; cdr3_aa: CASRRELDSYEQYF
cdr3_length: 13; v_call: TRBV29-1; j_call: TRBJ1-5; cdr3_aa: CSVAGAGNQPQHF